Shown below are 23 T cell receptor beta chains from a single sample sequenced in a study of PD-1 blockade in classical Hodgkin lymphoma. Sample time point: cycle 4 day 1 (C4D1), after more than 5 weeks of nivolumab. Following autologous stem cell transplantation, relapse occurred in every patient, and exposure to brentuximab vedotin varied. Using immunoSEQ multiplex PCR, the repertoire was profiled, and TCRdb retains in-frame clones only, with some absent. The sample has tens of thousands of clones; around four fifths are singletons. The sample consisted of peripheral blood mononuclear cells (PBMCs), taken before the fourth cycle of nivolumab. These TCRs come from a human donor with classical Hodgkin lymphoma.

This sequence joins TRBV10-3 and TRBJ1-3; 7 bases map to TRBD1. The CDR3 covers 16 residues. The germline V gene has CDR1 ENHRY and CDR2 SYGVKD. With V trimmed by 0 bases and J by 3 bases, 5 bases remained unmatched. The CDR3: CAISESSSGGGNTIYF. The DNA of the CDR3 is TGTGCCATCAGTGAGTCGAGCTCAGGGGGTGGAAACACCATATATTTT.

This chain joins TRBV7-8 and TRBJ1-1; D not resolved. Between the trimmed V and J ends, which lost 4 bases and 2 bases, there was a span of 14 bases. The CDR3 loop spans 15 amino acids. The germline CDR1 and CDR2 sequences are SGHVS and FQNEAQ. The CDR3, as DNA: TGTGCCAGCAGCTCTAGACGGCTTGTAAACACTGAAGCTTTCTTT. Its protein is CASSSRRLVNTEAFF.

Only a few counts were recorded for this clone. At one of its ends the junction is not consistent with the germline gene, which may arise from a read error. The V gene is TRBV7-7, the J gene TRBJ2-4; D is possibly TRBD2 (7 bases). The CDR3 runs 19 residues. Germline CDR1 and CDR2: SSHAT and FNYEAQ (reference sequence). The CDR3 DNA is TGTGCTAGCAGCTTAGCGAGGGGGAGGGAGGGCCGCCCCAAAAACATTCAGTACTTC. It yields the protein CASSLARGREGRPKNIQYF.

With respect to this clone: This may arise from a read error, as a much more abundant clone is one base away. The same CDR3 can be traced to other DNA sequences in this sample. This chain joins TRBV7-2 and TRBJ2-7; no clear D. This CDR3 contains 13 residues. Germline V gene data show CDR1 as SGHTA and CDR2 as FQGNSA. This CDR3 reads CASSFGLTYEQYF. As DNA, the CDR3 is TGTGCCAGTAGCTTCGGGCTAACCTACGAGCAGTACTTC.

The sample holds a few counts of this clone. The chain links TRBV13 to TRBJ2-5; unclear D gene. Germline values: CDR1 PRHDT, CDR2 FYEKMQ (reference sequence). CDR3 length: 15 residues. Trimming left V 8 bases short and J 2 bases short, with 18 bases between. CDR3 coding DNA: TGTGCCAGCGGAAGCGAGAGCCAGGTACAAGAGACCCAGTACTTC. It yields the protein CASGSESQVQETQYF. The full variable domain, with the rest looked up from reference TRBV13 and TRBJ2-5, is AAGVIQSPRHLIKEKRETATLKCYPIPRHDTVYWYQQGPGQDPQFLISFYEKMQSDKGSIPDRFSAQQFSDYHSELNMSSLELGDSALYFCASGSESQVQETQYFGPGTRLLVL.

The chain joins TRBV4-1 to TRBJ1-4; no clear D gene. CDR3 length: 15 amino acids. Between the trimmed V and J ends, which lost 1 base and 7 bases, there was a span of 13 bases. CDR1 is MGHRA, CDR2 YSYEKL, per germline. The CDR3 bases are TGCGCCAGCAGCCAAGTAGGACTGACGCCTGAAAAACTGTTTTTT. Protein product: CASSQVGLTPEKLFF.

The chain employs TRBV5-4 and TRBJ2-3, with 10 bases matching TRBD2. Germline values: CDR1 SGHNT, CDR2 YYREEE (reference sequence). The CDR3 consists of 16 residues. The V and J ends lost 3 bases and 14 bases, in that order; junction bases with no gene match: 18. The CDR3 region is CASSSFSSVSGRPGYF. CDR3 DNA sequence: TGTGCCAGCAGCTCCTTTAGCTCGGTTAGCGGGAGGCCCGGGTATTTT.

This chain uses TRBV5-1 with TRBJ2-7; D might be TRBD1 (5 bases). Trimming took off 0 bases at V and 2 bases at J, with 12 bases between the two ends. In germline, CDR1 is SGHRS, CDR2 YFSETQ. This CDR3 is built from 15 residues. CDR3 DNA sequence: TGCGCCAGCAGCTTGGTCTCTACAGGCCCCTACGAGCAGTACTTC. Translated, it gives CASSLVSTGPYEQYF.

With respect to this clone: The sample contains more than one DNA sequence encoding this CDR3. The chain is built from TRBV5-6 and TRBJ1-2; D may be TRBD1 (6 bases). The CDR3 sequence is 13 residues long. V lost 1 base and J 4 bases, leaving 8 bases between the germline ends. CDR1 and CDR2 (germline): SGHDT, YYEEEE. The CDR3 sequence: CASSLRGFYGYTF. The DNA of the CDR3 is TGTGCCAGCAGCTTGAGGGGGTTCTATGGCTACACCTTC.

The chain carries TRBV10-3 and TRBJ2-3; 9 bases align to TRBD1. Trimming removed 5 bases from V and 4 bases from J; junction bases left unmatched: 7. Germline lookup yields CDR1 ENHRY and CDR2 SYGVKD. This CDR3 contains 15 residues. In DNA, the CDR3 is TGTGCCATCAGTCCCCGAAGACAGGGGGCAGATACGCAGTATTTT. Translating it yields CAISPRRQGADTQYF.

This rearrangement joins TRBV7-9 to TRBJ2-7; D possibly uses TRBD1 or TRBD2 (5 bases each). Germline loops: CDR1 SEHNR, CDR2 FQNEAQ (reference sequence). CDR3 length: 15 residues. V shed 5 bases and J shed 4 bases, with 18 bases lying between them. The chain's CDR3 is CASSRVGTGGYEQYF. CDR3 bases: TGTGCCAGCAGCCGAGTCGGGACGGGCGGATACGAGCAGTACTTC.

V gene TRBV19 combines with J gene TRBJ2-6; D may be TRBD1 (5 bases). Between the trimmed V and J ends, which lost 7 bases and 0 bases, there was a span of 13 bases. Germline V gives CDR1 LNHDA, CDR2 SQIVND (reference sequence). The CDR3 has 16 residues. The CDR3 bases are TGTGCCAGTACGCAGGGATCATCCTCTGGGGCCAACGTCCTGACTTTC. Its protein is CASTQGSSSGANVLTF.

The rearrangement uses TRBV11-3 and TRBJ2-7; D ambiguous. V was clipped by 5 bases and J by 0 bases, with 17 bases between them. There are 16 residues in the CDR3. Germline V lookup: CDR1 SGHNT, CDR2 YENEEA. CDR3 sequence (DNA): TGTGCCAGCAGCCCTGGCCTGGCGTCAGCCTCCTACGAGCAGTACTTC. Protein product: CASSPGLASASYEQYF.

This chain connects TRBV30 to TRBJ1-1; tentative D call: TRBD1 (5 bases). V lost 8 bases, J lost 3 bases, and 19 bases lay in between. This CDR3 is 14 amino acids long. Looked up from germline, CDR1 is GTSNPN and CDR2 is SVGIG (reference sequence). This CDR3 reads CASYQGSSDTEAFF. Here the CDR3 DNA reads TGTGCCAGCTATCAGGGTTCATCAGACACTGAAGCTTTCTTT.

This chain links TRBV25-1 with TRBJ2-1; D might be TRBD2 (6 bases). The CDR3 runs to 14 residues. Per germline, CDR1 MGHDK and CDR2 SYGVNS. V dropped 5 bases and J dropped 7 bases, with 15 bases sitting between them. The CDR3 coding sequence is TGTGCCAGCAGTCGCCACGGAGGGTTGAATGAGCAGTTCTTC. Amino acids: CASSRHGGLNEQFF.

V is TRBV12-5 and J is TRBJ1-5; D is ambiguous. The V end lost 6 bases, the J end lost 1 base, and 10 bases lay between the germline ends. Germline values: CDR1 LGHNT, CDR2 FRNRAP. This CDR3 spans 14 amino acids. CDR3 in amino acids: CASGSLGSNQPQHF. Written as DNA, the CDR3 is TGTGCTAGTGGCTCACTGGGGAGCAATCAGCCCCAGCATTTT.

A few counts support this clone. V and J are TRBV2 and TRBJ1-2, with 9 bases fitting TRBD1. The V segment lost 4 bases and the J segment 3 bases; nucleotides outside the gene matches: 6. The V gene's germline CDR1 is SNHLY and CDR2 FYNNEI. The CDR3 consists of 15 residues. CDR3 protein: CASSGRDRDYYGYTF. For the CDR3, the DNA is TGTGCCAGCAGTGGCCGGGACAGGGACTACTATGGCTACACCTTC.

The rearrangement uses TRBV29-1 and TRBJ2-3; 14 bases agree with TRBD2. V dropped 4 bases and J dropped 7; count of bases not matched to a gene: 10. The CDR3 totals 16 residues. The V gene's germline CDR1 is SQVTM and CDR2 ANQGSEA. The DNA for the CDR3 is TGCAGCGTTGGCCCTCGACTAGCGGGAGGGCCTTATACGCAGTATTTT. Protein sequence: CSVGPRLAGGPYTQYF.

This chain connects TRBV6-5 to TRBJ1-3; no clear D gene. Germline lookup yields CDR1 MNHEY and CDR2 SVGAGI. This CDR3 region has 15 residues. Trimming cost V 7 bases and J 0 bases, with 13 bases left between them. Here the CDR3 reads CASTPGWSSGNTIYF. The CDR3 DNA sequence: TGTGCCAGCACCCCGGGGTGGAGCTCTGGAAACACCATATATTTT.

The rearrangement links TRBV19 to TRBJ1-2, with D perhaps TRBD1 (6 bases). Trimming removed 7 bases from V and 4 bases from J, with 13 bases in between. This CDR3 has 13 amino acids. Germline CDR1 is LNHDA and CDR2 is SQIVND (reference sequence). CDR3 amino acids: CASTRTVLYGYTF. CDR3 coding DNA: TGTGCCAGTACAAGGACAGTCCTCTATGGCTACACCTTC.

This chain uses TRBV7-6 with TRBJ2-2; D unclear. Trimming cost V 0 bases and J 6 bases, with 8 bases left between them. This CDR3 is built from 14 residues. In germline, CDR1 is SGHVS, CDR2 FNYEAQ. The DNA of the CDR3 is TGTGCCAGCAGCTTAGCGACCTTCGCCGGGGAGCTGTTTTTT. Its translation is CASSLATFAGELFF. Based on the CDR3 plus reference TRBV7-6 and TRBJ2-2, the full variable domain is GAGVSQSPRYKVTKRGQDVALRCDPISGHVSLYWYRQALGQGPEFLTYFNYEAQQDKSGLPNDRFSAERPEGSISTLTIQRTEQRDSAMYRCASSLATFAGELFFGEGSRLTVL.

In this sample, this clone turned up a few times. The V call is TRBV29-1, the J call TRBJ2-5; D call uncertain. This CDR3 region has 13 residues. Trimming cost V 4 bases and J 2 bases, with 11 bases left between them. Per the germline V gene, CDR1 is SQVTM and CDR2 is ANQGSEA. The CDR3 sequence is CSVVPARQETQYF. CDR3 DNA: TGCAGCGTTGTACCGGCCAGGCAAGAGACCCAGTACTTC.

By share of the sample, this clone is medium-sized. The chain joins TRBV5-4 to TRBJ2-7; 11 bases line up with TRBD1. The CDR3 is made up of 14 amino acids. V shed 0 bases, J shed 7 bases, and the junction held 3 bases outside the gene matches. Germline V gives CDR1 SGHNT, CDR2 YYREEE (reference sequence). The CDR3 sequence: CASSLEDRGHEQYF. The CDR3 DNA reads TGTGCCAGCAGCTTGGAGGACAGGGGGCATGAGCAGTACTTC.